A single sample is the source of the 3 T cell receptor beta chains below, sequenced in a study of monozygotic twins with inflammatory bowel disease. TCRdb reanalyzed the 5' RACE reads and collapses them to one entry per CDR3 protein, without DNA. The sample has 300,000 to 350,000 distinct CDR3 sequences. The sequencing sample was made of blood. The source is a human donor with ulcerative colitis or Crohn's disease, or a healthy co-twin of an affected twin (not recorded which).

The genes are TRBV15 and TRBJ2-2. This CDR3 has 15 residues. Germline V gene lookup returns CDR1 LNHNV and CDR2 YYDKDF (reference sequence). The CDR3 loop reads CATSRDTMGVRELFF.

The gene calls are TRBV11-3 and TRBJ2-1; absent DNA, TCRdb's TRBD2 call cannot be checked. Germline CDR1 and CDR2: SGHNT and YENEEA. The CDR3 runs to 16 residues. This CDR3 reads CASSTSGSIGSNEQFF.

The rearrangement uses TRBV6-5 and TRBJ2-5; without DNA, the TCRdb call of TRBD1 cannot be checked. CDR3 length: 15 residues. CDR1 MNHEY and CDR2 SVGAGI come from the germline V gene. CDR3 protein: CASSYARGQSGTQYF.